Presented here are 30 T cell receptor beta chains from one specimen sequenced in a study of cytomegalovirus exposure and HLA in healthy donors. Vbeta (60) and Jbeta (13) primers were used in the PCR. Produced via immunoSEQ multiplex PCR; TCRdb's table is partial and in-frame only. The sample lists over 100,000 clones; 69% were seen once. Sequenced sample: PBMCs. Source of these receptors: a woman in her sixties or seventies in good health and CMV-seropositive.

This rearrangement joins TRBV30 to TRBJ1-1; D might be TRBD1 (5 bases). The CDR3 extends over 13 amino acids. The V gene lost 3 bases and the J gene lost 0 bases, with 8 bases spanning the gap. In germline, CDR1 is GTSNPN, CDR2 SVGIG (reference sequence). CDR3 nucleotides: TGTGCCTGGAGGTCACAGGTGAACACTGAAGCTTTCTTT. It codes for CAWRSQVNTEAFF.

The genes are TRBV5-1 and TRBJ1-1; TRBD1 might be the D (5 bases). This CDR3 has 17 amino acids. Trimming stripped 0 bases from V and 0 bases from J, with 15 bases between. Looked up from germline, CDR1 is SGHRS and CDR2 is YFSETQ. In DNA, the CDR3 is TGCGCCAGCAGCTTGGCGGGACTCTTCTCGGTGAACACTGAAGCTTTCTTT. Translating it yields CASSLAGLFSVNTEAFF.

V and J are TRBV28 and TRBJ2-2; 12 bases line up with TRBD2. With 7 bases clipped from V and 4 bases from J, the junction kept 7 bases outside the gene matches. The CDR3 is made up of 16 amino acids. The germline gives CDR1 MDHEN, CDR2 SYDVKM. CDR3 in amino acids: CASNLGLAGATGELFF. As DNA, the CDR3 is TGTGCCAGCAACCTGGGACTAGCGGGCGCCACCGGGGAGCTGTTTTTT.

CDR3 coding DNA: TGTGCCAGCAGCCCCCACGGGGGATCTGGAAACACCATATATTTT. As protein: CASSPHGGSGNTIYF. The V call is TRBV7-8, the J call TRBJ1-3, with D possibly matching TRBD1 (5 bases). Germline V lookup: CDR1 SGHVS, CDR2 FQNEAQ. The CDR3 runs to 15 residues. Trimming pared 5 bases from V and 1 base from J, leaving 12 bases between.

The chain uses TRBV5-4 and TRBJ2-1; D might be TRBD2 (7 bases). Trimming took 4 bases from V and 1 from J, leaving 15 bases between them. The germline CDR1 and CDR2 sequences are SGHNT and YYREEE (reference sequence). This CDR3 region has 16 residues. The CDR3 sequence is CASSREGGASYNEQFF. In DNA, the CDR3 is TGTGCCAGCAGCCGTGAAGGGGGGGCATCCTACAATGAGCAGTTCTTC. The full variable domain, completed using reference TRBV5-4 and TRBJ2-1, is ETGVTQSPTHLIKTRGQQVTLRCSSQSGHNTVSWYQQALGQGPQFIFQYYREEENGRGNFPPRFSGLQFPNYSSELNVNALELDDSALYLCASSREGGASYNEQFFGPGTRLTVL.

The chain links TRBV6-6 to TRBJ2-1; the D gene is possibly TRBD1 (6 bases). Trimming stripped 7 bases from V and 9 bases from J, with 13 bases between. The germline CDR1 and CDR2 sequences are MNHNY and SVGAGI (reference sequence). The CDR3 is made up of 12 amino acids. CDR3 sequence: CASTLQGLEQFF. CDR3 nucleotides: TGTGCCAGCACCCTACAGGGTCTTGAGCAGTTCTTC.

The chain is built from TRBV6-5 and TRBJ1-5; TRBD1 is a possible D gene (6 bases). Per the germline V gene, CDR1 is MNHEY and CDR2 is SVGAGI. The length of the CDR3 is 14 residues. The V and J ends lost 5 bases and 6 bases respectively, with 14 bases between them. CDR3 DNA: TGTGCCAGCAGTAGGGGGGGGGCTGGTCAGCCCCAGCATTTT. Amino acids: CASSRGGAGQPQHF.

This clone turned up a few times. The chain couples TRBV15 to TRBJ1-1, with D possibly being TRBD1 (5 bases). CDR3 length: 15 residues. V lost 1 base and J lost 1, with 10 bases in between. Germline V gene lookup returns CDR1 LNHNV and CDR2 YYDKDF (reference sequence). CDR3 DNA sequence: TGTGCCACCAGCAGAGTGGCCAGGGCGAACACTGAAGCTTTCTTT. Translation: CATSRVARANTEAFF.

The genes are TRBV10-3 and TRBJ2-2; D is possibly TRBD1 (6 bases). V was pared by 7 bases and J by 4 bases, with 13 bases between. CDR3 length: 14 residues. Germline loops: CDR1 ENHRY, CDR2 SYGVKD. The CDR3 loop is CAINRDKTTGELFF. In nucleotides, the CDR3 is TGTGCCATCAACCGGGACAAAACCACCGGGGAGCTGTTTTTT.

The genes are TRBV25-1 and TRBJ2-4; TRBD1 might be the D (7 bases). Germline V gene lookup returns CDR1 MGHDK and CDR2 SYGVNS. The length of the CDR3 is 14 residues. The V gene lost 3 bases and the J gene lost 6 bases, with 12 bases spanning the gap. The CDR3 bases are TGTGCCAGCAGTGAGGGCGGGACAGTAAACATTCAGTACTTC. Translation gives CASSEGGTVNIQYF.

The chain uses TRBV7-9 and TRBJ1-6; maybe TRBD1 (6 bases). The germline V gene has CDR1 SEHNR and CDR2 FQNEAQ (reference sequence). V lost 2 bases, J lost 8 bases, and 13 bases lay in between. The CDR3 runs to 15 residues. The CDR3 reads CASSLWNRVDSPLHF. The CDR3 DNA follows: TGTGCCAGCAGCTTATGGAACAGGGTGGATTCACCCCTCCACTTT.

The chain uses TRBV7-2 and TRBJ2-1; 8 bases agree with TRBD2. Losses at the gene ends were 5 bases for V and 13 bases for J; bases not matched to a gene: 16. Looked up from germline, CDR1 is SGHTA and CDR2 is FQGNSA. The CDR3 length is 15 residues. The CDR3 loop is CASSPTARGAPPQFF. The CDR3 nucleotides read TGTGCCAGCAGCCCAACGGCGCGGGGGGCCCCCCCACAGTTCTTC.

The CDR3, as DNA: TGTGCCAGCAGCTTAGGGCAGAGCAATCAGCCCCAGCATTTT. This encodes CASSLGQSNQPQHF. This chain uses TRBV7-9 with TRBJ1-5; D not resolved. Germline CDR1 is SEHNR and CDR2 is FQNEAQ (reference sequence). Trimming removed 1 base from V and 1 base from J, with 5 bases in between. This CDR3 spans 14 amino acids.

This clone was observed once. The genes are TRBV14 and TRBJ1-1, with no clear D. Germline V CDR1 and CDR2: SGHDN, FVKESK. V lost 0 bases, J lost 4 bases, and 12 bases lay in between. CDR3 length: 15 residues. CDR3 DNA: TGTGCCAGCAGCCAAGACCTGCAACTAACCACTGAAGCTTTCTTT. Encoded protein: CASSQDLQLTTEAFF. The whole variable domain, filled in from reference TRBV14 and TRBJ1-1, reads EAGVTQFPSHSVIEKGQTVTLRCDPISGHDNLYWYRRVMGKEIKFLLHFVKESKQDESGMPNNRFLAERTGGTYSTLKVQPAELEDSGVYFCASSQDLQLTTEAFFGQGTRLTVV.

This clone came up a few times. Here the CDR3 reads CASSVGTGGQETQYF. In DNA, the CDR3 is TGTGCCAGTAGTGTCGGGACTGGGGGACAAGAGACCCAGTACTTC. The chain uses TRBV19 and TRBJ2-5, with D possibly matching TRBD2 (6 bases). V was pared by 5 bases and J by 2 bases, with 15 bases between. Germline CDR1 LNHDA, CDR2 SQIVND (reference sequence). The CDR3 sequence is 15 residues long.

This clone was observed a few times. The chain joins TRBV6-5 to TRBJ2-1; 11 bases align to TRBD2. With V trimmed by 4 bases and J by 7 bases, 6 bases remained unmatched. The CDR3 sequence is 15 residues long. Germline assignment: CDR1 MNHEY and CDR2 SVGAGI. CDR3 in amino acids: CASSSIAGGQNEQFF. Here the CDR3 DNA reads TGTGCCAGCAGTTCTATAGCGGGGGGGCAAAATGAGCAGTTCTTC.

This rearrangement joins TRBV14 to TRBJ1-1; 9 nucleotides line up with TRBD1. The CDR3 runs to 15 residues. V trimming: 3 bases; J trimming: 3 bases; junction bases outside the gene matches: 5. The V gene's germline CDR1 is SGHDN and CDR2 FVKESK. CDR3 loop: CASSHMGQGDTEAFF. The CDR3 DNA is TGTGCCAGCAGCCATATGGGACAGGGCGACACTGAAGCTTTCTTT.

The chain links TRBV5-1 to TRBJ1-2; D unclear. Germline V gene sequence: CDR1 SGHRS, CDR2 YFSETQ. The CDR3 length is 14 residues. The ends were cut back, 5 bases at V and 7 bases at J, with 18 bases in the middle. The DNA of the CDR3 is TGCGCCAGCAGTCGCGCCCCTGACGACTCTGGCTACACCTTC. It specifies CASSRAPDDSGYTF.

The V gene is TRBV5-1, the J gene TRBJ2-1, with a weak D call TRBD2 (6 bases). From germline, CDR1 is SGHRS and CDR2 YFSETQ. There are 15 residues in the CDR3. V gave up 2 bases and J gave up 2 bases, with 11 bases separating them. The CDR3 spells CASSFTASAYNEQFF. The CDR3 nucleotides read TGCGCCAGCAGCTTTACGGCTAGCGCCTACAATGAGCAGTTCTTC.

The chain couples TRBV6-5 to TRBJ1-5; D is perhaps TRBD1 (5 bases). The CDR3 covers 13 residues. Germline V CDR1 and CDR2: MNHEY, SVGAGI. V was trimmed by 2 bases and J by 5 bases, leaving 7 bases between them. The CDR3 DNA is TGTGCCAGCAGTTACGGCAGGGATCAGCCCCAGCATTTT. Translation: CASSYGRDQPQHF.

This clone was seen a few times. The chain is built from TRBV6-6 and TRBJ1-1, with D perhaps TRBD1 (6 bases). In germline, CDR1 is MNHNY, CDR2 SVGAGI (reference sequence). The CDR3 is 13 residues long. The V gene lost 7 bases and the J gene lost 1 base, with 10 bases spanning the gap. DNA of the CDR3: TGTGCCAGCACCATACAGGGGAACACTGAAGCTTTCTTT. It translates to CASTIQGNTEAFF.

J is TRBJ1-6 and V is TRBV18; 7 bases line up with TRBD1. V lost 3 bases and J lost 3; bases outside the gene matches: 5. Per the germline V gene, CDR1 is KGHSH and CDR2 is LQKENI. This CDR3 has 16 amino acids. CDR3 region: CASSPAGQVYNSPLHF. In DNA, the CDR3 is TGTGCCAGCTCACCGGCAGGACAGGTCTATAATTCACCCCTCCACTTT. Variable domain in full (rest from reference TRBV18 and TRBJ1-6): NAGVMQNPRHLVRRRGQEARLRCSPMKGHSHVYWYRQLPEEGLKFMVYLQKENIIDESGMPKERFSAEFPKEGPSILRIQQVVRGDSAAYFCASSPAGQVYNSPLHFGNGTRLTVT.

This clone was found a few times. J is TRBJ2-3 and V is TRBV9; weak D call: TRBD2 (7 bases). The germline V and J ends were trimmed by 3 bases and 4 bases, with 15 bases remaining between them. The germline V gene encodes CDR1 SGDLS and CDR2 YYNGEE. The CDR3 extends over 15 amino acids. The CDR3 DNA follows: TGTGCCAGCAGCGCGGGCGGGGGCCCCCCAGATACGCAGTATTTT. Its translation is CASSAGGGPPDTQYF.

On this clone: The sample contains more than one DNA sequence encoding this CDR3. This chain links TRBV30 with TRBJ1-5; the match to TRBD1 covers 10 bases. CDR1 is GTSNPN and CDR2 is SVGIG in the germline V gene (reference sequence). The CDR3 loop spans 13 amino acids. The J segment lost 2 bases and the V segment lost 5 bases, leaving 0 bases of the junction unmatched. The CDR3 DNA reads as TGTGCCTGGGGGACAGGGGGCAATCAGCCCCAGCATTTT. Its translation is CAWGTGGNQPQHF.

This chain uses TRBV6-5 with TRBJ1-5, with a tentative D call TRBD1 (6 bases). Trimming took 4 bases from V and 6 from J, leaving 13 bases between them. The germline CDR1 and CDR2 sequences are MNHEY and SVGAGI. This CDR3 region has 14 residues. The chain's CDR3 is CASSSQGLSQPQHF. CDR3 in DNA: TGTGCCAGCAGTTCACAGGGCCTGAGTCAGCCCCAGCATTTT.

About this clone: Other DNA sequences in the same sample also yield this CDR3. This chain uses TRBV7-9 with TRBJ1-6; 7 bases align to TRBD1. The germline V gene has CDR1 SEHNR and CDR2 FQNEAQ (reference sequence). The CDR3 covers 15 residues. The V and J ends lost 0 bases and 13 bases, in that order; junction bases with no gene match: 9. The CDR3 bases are TGTGCCAGCAGCTTAGCTACAGGGGTCATATCCCCCCTCCACTTT. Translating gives CASSLATGVISPLHF.

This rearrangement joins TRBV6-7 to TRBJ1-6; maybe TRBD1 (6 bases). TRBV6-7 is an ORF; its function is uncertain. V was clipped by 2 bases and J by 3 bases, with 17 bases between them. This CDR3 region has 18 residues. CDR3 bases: TGTGCCAGCAGTTACGGGGGCCCGGGACGCAGCTATAATTCACCCCTCCACTTT. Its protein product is CASSYGGPGRSYNSPLHF.

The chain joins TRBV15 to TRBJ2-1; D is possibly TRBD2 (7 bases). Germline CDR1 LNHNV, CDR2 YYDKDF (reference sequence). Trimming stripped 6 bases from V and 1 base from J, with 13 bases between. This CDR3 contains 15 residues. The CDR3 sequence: CATSLGGLSYNEQFF. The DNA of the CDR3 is TGTGCCACCAGTTTGGGGGGGCTTTCCTACAATGAGCAGTTCTTC.

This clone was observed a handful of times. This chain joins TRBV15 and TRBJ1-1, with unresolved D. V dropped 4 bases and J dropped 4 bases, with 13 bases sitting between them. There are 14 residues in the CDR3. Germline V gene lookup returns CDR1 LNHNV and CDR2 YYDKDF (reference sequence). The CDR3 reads CATSTSNLVTEAFF. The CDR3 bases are TGTGCCACCAGCACCTCTAATTTAGTCACTGAAGCTTTCTTT.

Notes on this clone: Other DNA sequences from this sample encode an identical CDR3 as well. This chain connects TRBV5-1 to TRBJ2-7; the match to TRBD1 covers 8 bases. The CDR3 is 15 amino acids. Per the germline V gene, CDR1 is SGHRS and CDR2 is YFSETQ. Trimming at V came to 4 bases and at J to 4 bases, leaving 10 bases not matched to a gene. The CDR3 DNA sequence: TGCGCCAGCAGCCTTGCCGGGACAGGCGTTTACGAGCAGTACTTC. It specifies CASSLAGTGVYEQYF.